The 21 T cell receptor beta chains below were found in one sample sequenced in a study of T cell changes during pregnancy in multiple sclerosis. The repertoire was sequenced with immunoSEQ multiplex PCR; TCRdb's copy has only in-frame clones and lacks some. The sample carries tens of thousands of clones, 80% to 95% recorded once. The sample in question was peripheral blood, obtained in the first trimester of pregnancy. The receptors originated from a female donor in good health, enrolled as a control in a pregnancy study.

The V call is TRBV4-2, the J call TRBJ2-5; unclear D gene. Germline V gives CDR1 LGHNA, CDR2 YNFKEQ. The CDR3 covers 16 residues. Trimming shortened V by 2 bases and J by 1 base, and 14 bases separated the two germline ends. The CDR3 DNA follows: TGTGCCAGCAGCCAATCAGGCCCCGGTATCCAAGAGACCCAGTACTTC. This gives the protein CASSQSGPGIQETQYF.

J is TRBJ2-1 and V is TRBV29-1; 7 nucleotides line up with TRBD2. The germline gives CDR1 SQVTM, CDR2 ANQGSEA. The V and J ends lost 3 bases and 8 bases, in that order; junction bases with no gene match: 4. The CDR3 covers 12 residues. CDR3 loop: CSVDGRGDEQFF. As DNA, the CDR3 is TGCAGCGTTGATGGTCGGGGGGATGAGCAGTTCTTC.

The V call is TRBV28, the J call TRBJ2-1, with TRBD1 matching over 10 bases. CDR3 length equals 14 residues. V trimming: 7 bases; J trimming: 3 bases; junction bases outside the gene matches: 3. Germline CDR1 reads MDHEN; CDR2 reads SYDVKM. The DNA for the CDR3 is TGTGCCAGCACGAGGACAGGGGGCTACAATGAGCAGTTCTTC. Protein: CASTRTGGYNEQFF.

The chain couples TRBV4-1 to TRBJ2-1; TRBD1 agrees at 7 bases. Germline V gene sequence: CDR1 MGHRA, CDR2 YSYEKL. The CDR3 is 16 residues long. Trimming took 3 bases from V and 4 from J; bases not matched to a gene: 9. CDR3 sequence reads: CASSHVPGTVYNEQFF. Written as DNA, the CDR3 is TGCGCCAGCAGCCACGTTCCCGGGACAGTTTACAATGAGCAGTTCTTC.

J is TRBJ2-7 and V is TRBV7-6, with 12 bases identical to TRBD2. The germline V gene has CDR1 SGHVS and CDR2 FNYEAQ. Trimming took 5 bases from V and 1 from J; bases not matched to a gene: 6. This CDR3 has 16 amino acids. CDR3 in amino acids: CASSASGGAGSYEQYF. CDR3 nucleotide sequence: TGTGCCAGCAGCGCTAGCGGGGGGGCGGGATCCTACGAGCAGTACTTC.

This clone was seen only a few times. V and J are TRBV18 and TRBJ2-1; a possible D gene is TRBD2 (5 bases). CDR3 size: 15 residues. The V gene's germline CDR1 is KGHSH and CDR2 LQKENI. V was pared by 1 base and J by 7 bases, with 14 bases between. The CDR3 here is CASSPLSGSGNEQFF. CDR3 DNA: TGTGCCAGCTCACCACTGAGTGGGAGTGGAAATGAGCAGTTCTTC.

This clone was counted only a few times. One base away lies a much larger clone, so this may be a sequencing read error. The sample holds other DNA sequences that translate to the same CDR3. The chain joins TRBV5-1 to TRBJ1-1; D is perhaps TRBD1 (6 bases). Deletions cut 0 bases from V and 3 bases from J, with 9 bases between. Germline V gene data show CDR1 as SGHRS and CDR2 as YFSETQ. CDR3 length equals 14 residues. The CDR3 reads CASSLAGGYTEAFF. The CDR3 DNA follows: TGCGCCAGCAGCTTGGCGGGGGGCTACACTGAAGCTTTCTTT.

The V gene is TRBV15, the J gene TRBJ2-3; D may be TRBD2 (7 bases). Germline loops: CDR1 LNHNV, CDR2 YYDKDF (reference sequence). This CDR3 contains 15 residues. Trimming took 8 bases from V and 2 from J, leaving 17 bases between them. The CDR3 region has the DNA TGTGCCACCGGGGGGGGGCCTCGGGCCACAGATACGCAGTATTTT. This codes for CATGGGPRATDTQYF.

The chain combines TRBV5-1 with TRBJ2-1; TRBD1 might be the D (5 bases). This CDR3 contains 17 residues. The germline V gene encodes CDR1 SGHRS and CDR2 YFSETQ. Trimming removed 0 bases from V and 5 bases from J, with 18 bases in between. The chain's CDR3 is CASSLVQGPTGNNEQFF. The CDR3 DNA reads as TGCGCCAGCAGCTTGGTCCAGGGTCCGACTGGGAACAATGAGCAGTTCTTC.

The rearrangement links TRBV28 to TRBJ2-7, with TRBD2 as a possible D gene (5 bases). Trimming took 10 bases from V and 3 from J, leaving 10 bases between them. The CDR3 spans 11 residues. CDR1 is MDHEN and CDR2 is SYDVKM in the germline V gene. CDR3 residues: CATLAGYEQYF. CDR3 DNA: TGTGCCACCTTGGCGGGCTACGAGCAGTACTTC.

The chain has TRBV5-1 and TRBJ1-4; 10 bases line up with TRBD1. This CDR3 has 14 residues. V dropped 4 bases and J dropped 5; count of bases not matched to a gene: 2. Per germline, CDR1 SGHRS and CDR2 YFSETQ. CDR3 loop: CASSPDRGNEKLFF. The CDR3 nucleotides are TGCGCCAGCAGCCCGGACAGGGGGAATGAAAAACTGTTTTTT.

This clone was detected a few times. The V gene is TRBV7-9, the J gene TRBJ2-7; a possible D gene is TRBD2 (6 bases). The CDR3 consists of 13 residues. CDR1 and CDR2 from the germline V gene are SEHNR and FQNEAQ (reference sequence). V was shortened by 10 bases and J by 7 bases, with 20 bases between the two germline ends. The CDR3 reads CATGGRHQGEQYF. CDR3 nucleotides: TGTGCCACAGGAGGGAGACACCAGGGAGAGCAGTACTTC.

The chain combines TRBV5-1 with TRBJ2-1; 9 bases match TRBD1. V was pared by 0 bases and J by 8 bases, with 6 bases of the junction left unmatched. This CDR3 region has 15 residues. The V gene's germline CDR1 is SGHRS and CDR2 YFSETQ. In DNA, the CDR3 is TGCGCCAGCAGCTTGGACGGACAGGGGCGGGATGAGCAGTTCTTC. Protein sequence: CASSLDGQGRDEQFF.

J is TRBJ2-3 and V is TRBV5-1, with D possibly TRBD2 on 5 matching bases. The germline V gene encodes CDR1 SGHRS and CDR2 YFSETQ. CDR3 length equals 16 residues. V was trimmed by 0 bases and J by 0 bases, leaving 11 bases between them. This chain's CDR3 is CASSLVRGTSTDTQYF. The CDR3 DNA follows: TGCGCCAGCAGCTTGGTACGGGGAACTAGCACAGATACGCAGTATTTT.

The chain joins TRBV2 to TRBJ2-1; 8 bases align to TRBD2. The CDR3 has 14 amino acids. V was pared by 8 bases and J by 7 bases, with 10 bases of the junction left unmatched. The V gene's germline CDR1 is SNHLY and CDR2 FYNNEI. The CDR3 here is CASGGTSGLNEQFF. The CDR3 nucleotides read TGTGCCAGCGGGGGGACTAGTGGGCTTAATGAGCAGTTCTTC. Combining the CDR3 with reference TRBV2 and TRBJ2-1 gives the whole variable domain EPEVTQTPSHQVTQMGQEVILRCVPISNHLYFYWYRQILGQKVEFLVSFYNNEISEKSEIFDDQFSVERPDGSNFTLKIRSTKLEDSAMYFCASGGTSGLNEQFFGPGTRLTVL.

This sequence joins TRBV30 and TRBJ1-5, with 9 nucleotides matching TRBD1. Germline V gives CDR1 GTSNPN, CDR2 SVGIG (reference sequence). V lost 5 bases, J lost 1 base, and 0 bases stayed unmatched. The CDR3 has 13 amino acids. The CDR3 loop reads CAWDRGSNQPQHF. The DNA of the CDR3 is TGTGCCTGGGACAGGGGGAGCAATCAGCCCCAGCATTTT.

This clone has only a few counts. The gene calls are TRBV5-1 and TRBJ2-7, with D tentatively TRBD2 (5 bases). The ends were cut back, 4 bases at V and 7 bases at J, with 18 bases in the middle. CDR1 SGHRS and CDR2 YFSETQ come from the germline V gene. The CDR3 has 14 residues. DNA of the CDR3: TGCGCCAGCAGCCTCCGGGCCGACTCGGGGGAGCAGTACTTC. It codes for CASSLRADSGEQYF.

V usage is TRBV6-6 and J usage is TRBJ2-1, with D maybe TRBD1 (6 bases). The CDR3 covers 16 residues. Germline V gives CDR1 MNHNY, CDR2 SVGAGI (reference sequence). Trimming removed 0 bases from V and 4 bases from J, with 13 bases in between. The CDR3 DNA sequence: TGTGCCAGCAGTTACTCCGCCGGGACACTTTACAATGAGCAGTTCTTC. It is translated as CASSYSAGTLYNEQFF.

The chain employs TRBV28 and TRBJ2-3, with unresolved D. V shed 3 bases and J shed 0 bases, with 10 bases lying between them. Germline V gives CDR1 MDHEN, CDR2 SYDVKM. The CDR3 runs 15 residues. CDR3 loop: CASSFPPTSTDTQYF. CDR3 DNA sequence: TGTGCCAGCAGTTTTCCCCCGACTAGCACAGATACGCAGTATTTT.

The chain joins TRBV9 to TRBJ2-5; D may be TRBD2 (7 bases). Germline V gene data show CDR1 as SGDLS and CDR2 as YYNGEE. V was clipped by 5 bases and J by 4 bases, with 12 bases between them. This CDR3 comprises 13 residues. The CDR3 protein is CASSLRGGETQYF. Here the CDR3 DNA reads TGTGCCAGCAGTCTTAGGGGGGGAGAGACCCAGTACTTC.

The chain recombines TRBV6-5 with TRBJ2-1, with 8 bases matching TRBD2. Germline V CDR1 and CDR2: MNHEY, SVGAGI. V was clipped by 2 bases and J by 5 bases; unmatched bases: 5. This CDR3 has 15 amino acids. The CDR3: CASSYLRAGDNEQFF. DNA of the CDR3: TGTGCCAGCAGTTACCTCCGAGCGGGAGACAATGAGCAGTTCTTC.